These T cell receptor beta chains were read from a single sample in a study of blood T cell repertoires in COVID-19. Data came from immunoSEQ multiplex PCR; TCRdb stores just in-frame clones and leaves some out. The sample lists around 150,000 clones, about four fifths occurring once. Sequencing was carried out using peripheral blood. The receptors were sampled from a man in his thirties or forties with COVID-19, enrolled during active disease. The CDR3 runs from the conserved cysteine through the conserved F or W.

V	J	CDR3
TRBV6-5	TRBJ1-5	CASSRVGNQPQHF
TRBV28	TRBJ2-1	CASSQEPASGNNEQFF
TRBV13	TRBJ2-7	CASSSGTSGRYEQYF
TRBV28	TRBJ1-6	CASTETNSPLHF
TRBV28	TRBJ2-5	CASMGGAGETQYF
TRBV28	TRBJ1-2	CASSLRGLGYTF
TRBV12-3/TRBV12-4	TRBJ2-1	CASSSLDLDEQFF
TRBV4-2	TRBJ2-7	CASSQASGQGFDEQYF
TRBV5-1	TRBJ1-1	CASRGQDHEAFF
TRBV28	TRBJ2-7	CASSLSGGVYEQYF
TRBV19	TRBJ1-1	CASSIGGLNTEAFF
TRBV6-5	TRBJ2-1	CASTQGNEQFF
TRBV9	TRBJ2-3	CASSGRLSESTDTQYF
TRBV7-2	TRBJ1-6	CASSLAGTGRASPLHF
TRBV2	TRBJ1-4	CASSEERTAIVEKLFF
TRBV19	TRBJ2-5	CASSTGVKETQYF
TRBV4-2	TRBJ2-1	CASSQDDSRLGNEQFF
TRBV25-1	TRBJ1-3	CASSWGDTIYF
TRBV18	TRBJ2-7	CASSPAVAGPYEQYF
TRBV27	TRBJ2-7	CASSPTGLEQYF
TRBV28	TRBJ2-2	CASCRGANTGELFF
TRBV28	TRBJ1-3	CASSFTGGGRSGNTIYF
TRBV7-9	TRBJ2-1	CASSSGRDESGRAYNEQFF
TRBV10-3	TRBJ1-2	CAISLDRNYGYTF
TRBV4-2	TRBJ2-3	CASSQDWTGGTDTQYF
TRBV30	TRBJ1-2	CAWYRDRDIYGYTF
TRBV4-3	TRBJ2-7	CASSQERYGERYEQYF
TRBV27	TRBJ2-1	CASSTSALGYNEQFF
TRBV28	TRBJ1-2	CASSINPGQVDGYTF
TRBV2	TRBJ2-3	CASSLTLAGGMYTQYF
TRBV7-9	TRBJ1-2	CASSFRGHGYTF
TRBV6-6	TRBJ2-1	CASSYPRRSSYNEQFF
TRBV27	TRBJ2-5	CASSRTGTAETQYF
TRBV5-4	TRBJ1-2	CASSLERGVGGYTF
TRBV7-3	TRBJ2-5	CASSLGSGRGGETQYF
TRBV5-1	TRBJ2-7	CASSDQGSNGEQYF
TRBV5-4	TRBJ2-1	CASSLLGGANEQFF
TRBV11-1	TRBJ2-1	CASSLNPGYLNEQFF
TRBV27	TRBJ2-3	CASSSTRGFTDTQYF
TRBV6-1	TRBJ1-5	CASSEGGAPSNQPQHF
TRBV10-3	TRBJ2-7	CAISEGLAGALSYEQYF
TRBV3-1/TRBV3-2	TRBJ2-6	CASSQVRTGANVLTF
TRBV27	TRBJ2-7	CASSLLGREQYF
TRBV2	TRBJ2-7	CASNAGRLSFEQYF
TRBV4-3	TRBJ1-1	CASSQEREQGGTEAFF
TRBV24-1	TRBJ2-5	CATSDPGGDSQETQYF